The present T cell receptor beta chain was sequenced within a study of monozygotic twins with inflammatory bowel disease (dated by TCRdb to about 2019). Regarding the research as a whole: The full study comprised 28 monozygotic twin pairs: nine German pairs (four IBD-concordant, five IBD-discordant) and 19 IBD-discordant Danish pairs. Each individual had, on average, about 151 000 unique TCRalpha sequences and 181 000 unique TCRbeta sequences available for analysis. The search for disease-associated traits relied mainly on comparing, within discordant pairs, IBD patients with their genetically identical healthy co-twins.

About this clonotype itself: Its recognized antigen is unknown.

Reading from cysteine to phenylalanine, the CDR3 counts 15 amino acids. Only the protein sequence is given. CDR1 and CDR2 were assigned from the germline V gene (reference sequence) as SGHKS and YYEKEE. The research as a whole found: The analysis was unable to tell apart different T cell subtypes. No difference in repertoire similarity was observed between concordant and discordant twins, possibly owing to limited statistical power. A decrease in TCRbeta repertoire diversity, as measured by inverse Simpson index, was observed in IBD patients compared with their healthy co-twins. The results gave no support for a single strong signal or clonotype linked to IBD. Because patients received different immunosuppressive treatments, the repertoires may have picked up extra background noise and variability between individuals. Compared with healthy twins, IBD patients had fewer clonotypes in common with other individuals, a difference most pronounced in patients showing signs of disease activity.

From each donor, a roughly 2.6 ml peripheral blood sample was collected into PAXgene tubes and stored at -80 degrees C. Without T cell sorting, total RNA was isolated from whole blood using the PAXgene blood miRNA kit on an automated QIAcube. Peripheral blood from monozygotic twin pairs, either concordant or discordant for inflammatory bowel disease, underwent deep TCRalpha and TCRbeta repertoire profiling that used unique molecular barcoding. For every twin pair, smoking habits were documented, and each individual was categorised as a current, former or never smoker. Libraries were prepared through 5' RACE. The input for every TCR library was 3,500 to 4,500 ng of total RNA. For each sample, cDNA synthesis with SMARTScribe reverse transcriptase was split into eight separate reactions. During cDNA synthesis, template switching introduced unique molecular identifiers that contained a 6-nucleotide sample barcode. Two nested PCRs of around 16 and 10 cycles amplified the TCRalpha and TCRbeta cDNA, and bead purification followed each PCR. Before amplification, the cDNA was treated with uracil DNA-glycosylase and purified using the QIAquick PCR purification kit. The second PCR was the step at which Illumina TruSeq-compatible adapters and sample-specific barcodes were added. TapeStation and Qubit were used to check library quality and concentration, and 4.5 to 5 ng of each library was pooled. Pooled libraries were sequenced on an Illumina HiSeq2500 single-index Rapid Run with 2 x 100 bp reads and custom sequencing primers. Per the source publication's procedure: MiGEC version 1.2.6 was used for UMI-based consensus assembly to correct PCR and sequencing errors. MiXCR version 2.1.1 handled V(D)J alignment, clonotype assembly and CDR3 extraction. To normalise gene usage, clonotype sharing and MAIT/NKT TCR abundance, the analysis used the top 1000, 10 000 and 20 000 clonotypes per sample. After downsampling to 27 000 UMIs, diversity was calculated as the inverse Simpson index using the vegan R package. Paired Mann-Whitney U tests were applied to discordant twin pairs, and Benjamini-Hochberg correction was used for multiple testing. Once TCRdb had reprocessed the reads, it stored one entry per CDR3 protein sequence and supplied no DNA. The V and J calls reflect TCRdb's pipeline rather than the authors' work. Per the sample table, the count is 200,000 to 250,000 distinct CDR3 sequences. Of the sample, approximately 1.6% is held by the ten largest clones.

The sequence was collected from a human donor with ulcerative colitis or Crohn's disease, or a healthy co-twin of an affected twin (not recorded which). Material: blood. The sequence joins TRBV5-5 to TRBJ1-5. The CDR3 reads CASSGGWASNQPQHF.